This T cell receptor beta chain was obtained from a study of blood T cell repertoires in COVID-19. Study information: Samples of COVID-19 (acute and convalescent) were obtained from the United States, Italy and Spain. PBMCs, B-cell-depleted T cells, or T cells were the source of the cDNA or gDNA that made up the material.

This CDR3 is 12 amino acids long. V was shortened by 9 bases and J by 0 bases, with 9 bases between the two germline ends. Germline V gene sequence: CDR1 SNHLY, CDR2 FYNNEI. The authors' processing: The authors estimated nucleated cell counts from reference gene primer amplification. Produced via immunoSEQ multiplex PCR; TCRdb's table is partial and in-frame only. V, J and clone size were drawn from that table, and D and trimming were deduced from the DNA. The table includes more than 7,500 clones, about 88% detected once. The source material was peripheral blood. The chain links TRBV2 to TRBJ2-7; possibly TRBD1 for D (6 bases). This TCR came from a human donor with active COVID-19. The donor label of this sample is uncertain. The CDR3 loop is CASGDNSYEQYF. CDR3 coding DNA: TGTGCCAGTGGGGACAACTCCTACGAGCAGTACTTC.